The 32 T cell receptor beta chains reported below all come from one sample, sequenced in a study of CXCR3-negative and CXCR3-positive naive CD8 T cells. All TRB cDNA libraries came from 5' RACE performed with UMI labels. From the 5' RACE reads, TCRdb lists one entry per CDR3 protein and no DNA. The sample table sets out around 47,000 distinct CDR3 sequences. Sequenced material: memory CD8+ T cells from blood. The receptors originated from a human donor in good health. Some clones in this sample may be carry-over from other donors' samples.

CDR3 protein: CASSPLSGAQETQYF. The genes are TRBV14 and TRBJ2-5; TCRdb proposes TRBD1, but this gene call is untestable without DNA. Germline-derived CDR1 and CDR2 are SGHDN and FVKESK. This CDR3 has 15 residues.

Considering frequency, this clonotype is medium-sized. The chain is built from TRBV15 and TRBJ1-2; TCRdb names TRBD1, which stays unverified in the absence of DNA. The CDR3 is 14 amino acids. The germline CDR1 and CDR2 sequences are LNHNV and YYDKDF (reference sequence). CDR3 sequence: CATSRVPGRYGYTF.

This CDR3 reads CAWSWTSGATGELFF. The J gene is TRBJ2-2, the V gene TRBV30; the TCRdb D gene call, TRBD2, has no DNA to confirm it. Germline lookup yields CDR1 GTSNPN and CDR2 SVGIG (reference sequence). The CDR3 loop spans 15 amino acids. The full variable domain, rest sourced from reference TRBV30 and TRBJ2-2, is SQTIHQWPATLVQPVGSPLSLECTVEGTSNPNLYWYRQAAGRGLQLLFYSVGIGQISSEVPQNLSASRPQDRQFILSSKKLLLSDSGFYLCAWSWTSGATGELFFGEGSRLTVL.

The chain has TRBV4-3 and TRBJ1-1; TCRdb calls TRBD1, which cannot be checked without DNA. Germline V gives CDR1 LGHNA, CDR2 YSLEER. The CDR3 has 17 residues. Here the CDR3 reads CASSQAPGTGMNTEAFF.

The chain uses TRBV6-2 or TRBV6-3 and TRBJ2-7. The CDR3 spans 14 residues. CDR1 and CDR2 (germline): MNHEY, SVGEGT. The chain's CDR3 is CASSYSPDSYEQYF.

CDR3 in amino acids: CASSQEGYEQETQYF. The gene calls are TRBV3-1 and TRBJ2-5. The CDR3 is made up of 15 amino acids. Germline lookup yields CDR1 LGHDT and CDR2 YNNKEL (reference sequence).

The gene calls are TRBV7-3 and TRBJ1-1; TCRdb reports TRBD1, a call that lacks DNA to check it against. The germline gives CDR1 SGHTA, CDR2 FQGTGA. This CDR3 is built from 13 residues. The chain's CDR3 is CASSSRQGTEAFF.

The V call is TRBV7-7, the J call TRBJ2-2; TCRdb designates TRBD1, a call that cannot be tested without DNA. This CDR3 contains 13 residues. CDR1 is SSHAT, CDR2 FNYEAQ, per germline (reference sequence). The chain's CDR3 is CASLDRATGELFF.

This chain's CDR3 is CASGQLGLAGVEQYF. V and J are TRBV7-9 and TRBJ2-7; TCRdb's D call, TRBD2, is unchecked because there is no DNA. The CDR3 sequence is 15 residues long. Germline V CDR1 and CDR2: SEHNR, FQNEAQ (reference sequence).

The rearrangement links TRBV29-1 to TRBJ2-7; the TCRdb D gene call, TRBD1, has no DNA to confirm it. This CDR3 has 13 amino acids. Germline lookup yields CDR1 SQVTM and CDR2 ANQGSEA. The CDR3 protein is CSVDRPDRDEQYF.

The V call is TRBV6-8, the J call TRBJ2-5; without DNA, the TCRdb call of TRBD1 cannot be checked. Per the germline V gene, CDR1 is MNHGY and CDR2 is SAAAGT. The CDR3 totals 14 residues. The CDR3 sequence is CASSSSQDQETQYF.

This chain's CDR3 is CASSLAAGSYEQYF. V gene TRBV11-2 combines with J gene TRBJ2-7; TCRdb's D call, TRBD1, is unchecked because there is no DNA. Germline V gives CDR1 SGHAT, CDR2 FQNNGV. The CDR3 has 14 amino acids.

The chain is built from TRBV29-1 and TRBJ1-4; TCRdb reports TRBD1, a call that lacks DNA to check it against. This CDR3 region has 16 residues. Germline lookup yields CDR1 SQVTM and CDR2 ANQGSEA. The CDR3 loop reads CSVEDVSETQGAKLFF.

The V call is TRBV7-2, the J call TRBJ2-7; without DNA, the TCRdb call of TRBD1 cannot be checked. The CDR3 spans 15 residues. The germline V gene encodes CDR1 SGHTA and CDR2 FQGNSA. The CDR3 is CASSPFPGQGHEQYF.

The chain couples TRBV4-3 to TRBJ2-5; the TCRdb D gene call, TRBD1, has no DNA to confirm it. CDR1 and CDR2 from the germline V gene are LGHNA and YSLEER. This CDR3 contains 15 residues. CDR3 in amino acids: CASSQDDGDGETQYF.

CDR3 residues: CATSRKREAADTQYF. The rearrangement links TRBV15 to TRBJ2-3; the TRBD2 assignment by TCRdb is unverifiable without DNA. CDR3 length equals 15 residues. From germline, CDR1 is LNHNV and CDR2 YYDKDF (reference sequence). The full variable domain, in which reference TRBV15 and TRBJ2-3 provide the parts outside the CDR3, is DAMVIQNPRYQVTQFGKPVTLSCSQTLNHNVMYWYQQKSSQAPKLLFHYYDKDFNNEADTPDNFQSRRPNTSFCFLDIRSPGLGDTAMYLCATSRKREAADTQYFGPGTRLTVL.

The chain is built from TRBV27 and TRBJ2-7; with no DNA, the TCRdb D assignment of TRBD1 cannot be verified. The CDR3 has 13 amino acids. Per the germline V gene, CDR1 is MNHEY and CDR2 is SMNVEV (reference sequence). CDR3 in amino acids: CASRPGRPYEQYF.

The chain combines TRBV29-1 with TRBJ2-7. The V gene's germline CDR1 is SQVTM and CDR2 ANQGSEA. The CDR3 runs to 13 residues. The CDR3 is CSVEVPDAHEQYF.

This clonotype is classed as medium-sized by frequency. The chain has TRBV28 and TRBJ2-7; TCRdb indicates TRBD1, and absent DNA this call remains unverified. The germline gives CDR1 MDHEN, CDR2 SYDVKM. The CDR3 contains 18 residues. The CDR3 loop reads CASSPPTTGGPRSYEQYF.

V and J are TRBV4-2 and TRBJ2-2; as DNA is missing, the TRBD2 call by TCRdb cannot be tested. The CDR3 extends over 16 amino acids. The germline gives CDR1 LGHNA, CDR2 YNFKEQ. The CDR3 protein is CASSQGLADNTGELFF.

Frequency places this clonotype as medium-sized. The chain uses TRBV11-2 and TRBJ2-5; the TCRdb D gene call, TRBD1, has no DNA to confirm it. Germline loops: CDR1 SGHAT, CDR2 FQNNGV. There are 15 residues in the CDR3. The CDR3 sequence: CASSLDRGPAQTQYF.

The rearrangement joins TRBV25-1 to TRBJ1-2. The CDR3 is made up of 12 amino acids. Germline-derived CDR1 and CDR2 are MGHDK and SYGVNS. CDR3 amino acids: CASSAGIYGYTF.

V and J are TRBV5-1 and TRBJ1-3; the TCRdb call, TRBD1, lacks DNA for checking. This CDR3 is built from 15 residues. CDR1 is SGHRS and CDR2 is YFSETQ in the germline V gene. The CDR3 sequence: CASSLVGASGNTIYF.

The rearrangement uses TRBV7-9 and TRBJ2-7; TCRdb's D gene call, TRBD1, goes unchecked for lack of DNA. Germline V gene sequence: CDR1 SEHNR, CDR2 FQNEAQ (reference sequence). The CDR3 has 16 amino acids. CDR3 region: CASSLVAGTGTYEQYF.

This chain joins TRBV11-2 and TRBJ2-7; TCRdb reports TRBD2, a call that lacks DNA to check it against. There are 14 residues in the CDR3. Germline CDR1 is SGHAT and CDR2 is FQNNGV. CDR3 in amino acids: CASSSAGGRLVQYF.

The chain uses TRBV6-5 and TRBJ1-2. This CDR3 is built from 14 residues. Germline CDR1 reads MNHEY; CDR2 reads SVGAGI. CDR3: CASSYSAGNYGYTF.

V is TRBV29-1 and J is TRBJ2-3; the TCRdb D gene call, TRBD2, has no DNA to confirm it. The CDR3 loop spans 14 amino acids. From germline, CDR1 is SQVTM and CDR2 ANQGSEA. CDR3 protein: CSVVQLAGGDTQYF.

J is TRBJ2-7 and V is TRBV20-1; the D call from TCRdb, TRBD2, cannot be confirmed without DNA. The CDR3 runs to 13 residues. Germline CDR1 DFQATT, CDR2 SNEGSKA (reference sequence). The chain's CDR3 is CSARWTSDYEQYF.

The chain couples TRBV10-3 to TRBJ2-6. This CDR3 region has 14 residues. CDR1 and CDR2 from the germline V gene are ENHRY and SYGVKD. CDR3: CAIQVDSGANVLTF.

The rearrangement links TRBV27 to TRBJ1-6; lacking DNA, the TRBD1 call made by TCRdb goes unchecked. Germline V gives CDR1 MNHEY, CDR2 SMNVEV (reference sequence). This CDR3 comprises 17 residues. The CDR3: CASTTKFGDPVNSPLHF.

The chain recombines TRBV11-2 with TRBJ2-1; TCRdb returns TRBD2, unconfirmable since there is no DNA. Germline V CDR1 and CDR2: SGHAT, FQNNGV. This CDR3 is built from 13 residues. The CDR3 sequence: CASSLASRKEQFF.

The chain recombines TRBV6-5 with TRBJ2-1; lacking DNA, the TRBD2 call made by TCRdb goes unchecked. There are 15 residues in the CDR3. CDR1 and CDR2 from the germline V gene are MNHEY and SVGAGI. CDR3 amino acids: CASSYLAGGHNEQFF.